This TCR beta chain was found in a study of blood T cells in healthy people across ages (dated by TCRdb to about 2015). Turning to the overall study: In model experiments, roughly one uniquely barcoded TCR beta cDNA molecule per two T cells was captured by template switching. Donors were grouped into four age groups: young (average approximately 16 years), middle-aged (39), aged (about 60) and long-lived (just over 80). Using the same blood draw, the study looked at two additional independent replicas of 1 million unique cDNA reads for two donors, one aged 18 to 30 and the other aged 80 or older. To avoid experimental bias, donors of different ages were spread randomly across the sequencing lanes. Using deep sequencing normalized with unique cDNA molecular identifiers, the study measured how TCR beta repertoire diversity changes with age. Broader findings and caveats from the paper: The CMV infection status of donors was not known, potentially confounding age-related changes in expanded clonotypes. Compared with the aged group, the long-lived group had more naive CD4+ T cells, fewer expanded clones and increased TCR diversity, suggesting age selection. There was a strong correlation between observed TCR beta diversity and the percentage of naive T cells measured by flow cytometry. Bulk unsorted PBMC profiling prevented conclusive comparison of naive and antigen-experienced compartments. Observed TCR beta diversity per million T cells fell roughly linearly with age, and a significant reduction was already apparent by age around 44. Estimates of total diversity based on one million sequenced T cells were considered lower bounds and underestimates.

Systemically healthy Caucasian individuals from Russia, approximately 39 in total and aged about 6 to 95 years, were included as donors. Approximately 9.3 milliliters of peripheral blood were collected from each donor into EDTA-treated Vacutainer tubes. Ficoll-Paque density-gradient centrifugation was used to isolate PBMCs, with at least 6 million per sample. Total RNA was extracted from PBMCs with Trizol reagent, with at least 5.5 micrograms obtained per sample. For every donor, an aliquot of PBMCs went through flow cytometry to measure the percentages of naive CD45RAhigh/CD27high T cells. Libraries came from 5' RACE. The listed sequencing device is Illumina HiSeq 2500. The second PCR ran for roughly 7 to 11 cycles and used a J-beta primer mix along with a sample-barcoded 5' primer. A template-switch 5' adaptor carrying 12 random nucleotides introduced a unique molecular identifier onto each TCR beta cDNA molecule. Each sample yielded at least 3 million CDR3-containing paired-end reads. All of the RNA was converted into first-strand cDNA using the Mint cDNA synthesis kit, with a TRBC-specific oligonucleotide serving as the primer. Following uracil-DNA glycosylase treatment, all cDNA underwent a first 18-cycle PCR with the universal primers M1SS and BC2_uni_R. The published analysis was carried out like this. Each sample was normalized by randomly selecting 1 million high-quality reads, each carrying a distinct molecular identifier. Instead of being binned into consensus sequences, reads that shared molecular identifiers were thrown out. MiTCR, set to a Q25 quality threshold and the strictest error-elimination algorithm, was used for CDR3 identification, clonotype clustering and error correction. A nonparametric unseen species model with Euler transformation was used to estimate a lower bound on total TCR beta diversity. TCRdb redid the processing of the public reads, applying fastp at Q25 and MiXCR, and retained in-frame beta chains. Identical CDR3 proteins give one entry, which carries the most common genes and DNA. It is TCRdb's table, rather than the study itself, that gives the V and J calls and clone size. This sample has approximately 800,000 distinct CDR3 sequences in its table, and 35% to 50% of those were observed once. Clones ranked in the top ten supply 15% to 20% of the sample.

Trimming at the junction amounts to 5 bases on V and 5 bases on J, and the germline ends lie 15 bases apart. CDR1 SGHVS and CDR2 FQNEAQ were looked up in the germline V gene. There are 14 amino acids in the CDR3, from cysteine to phenylalanine inclusive. Just CDR3 DNA is preserved here, 42 bases in frame from base 1. This clonotype was seen more than once but under ten times. Its binding antigen is unknown. Per-base qualities were not stored, and no clone one base away is much larger. The V gene is TRBV7-8 and the J gene is TRBJ2-5; perhaps TRBD2 is the D gene, with 6 bases matching. The TCR comes from an older man in good health. The sequenced sample consisted of blood. In nucleotides, the sequence is TGTGCCAGCAGCCCTGGACCCGCGGGGGAGACCCAGTACTTC. This gives the protein CASSPGPAGETQYF.